This is a list of T cell receptor beta chains from one sample in a study of beta chain features in type 1 diabetes. Using immunoSEQ multiplex PCR, the repertoire was profiled, and TCRdb retains in-frame clones only, with some absent. The sample lists approximately 330,000 clones, approximately 10% occurring once. The sample comprised naive CD4+ T cells from blood. The receptor set was obtained from a woman aged 25 to 39 in good health. Each CDR3 is given with its conserved first and last residue. D genes are given only for firm matches. Some rows have no size entry. The others give once, few or many, or a class for an expanded clone.

v_call	clone_size	j_call	d_call	cdr3_aa	cdr3_nt
TRBV7-7	-	TRBJ2-5	TRBD2	CASSQTSGGLETQYF	TGTGCTAGCAGCCAGACTAGCGGGGGATTAGAGACCCAGTACTTC
TRBV5-3	few	TRBJ2-1	TRBD2	CARALRAQTSGITQQFF	TGTGCCAGAGCCCTGAGAGCCCAAACTAGCGGGATTACCCAGCAGTTCTTC
TRBV27	-	TRBJ1-1	-	CASSLGGLTEAFF	TGTGCCAGCAGTTTAGGGGGACTAACTGAAGCTTTCTTT
TRBV10-3	-	TRBJ2-7	-	CAISEGTVFYEQYF	TGTGCCATCAGTGAGGGTACAGTCTTCTACGAGCAGTACTTC
TRBV6-5	few	TRBJ1-4	-	CASSYTPTNEKLFF	TGTGCCAGCAGTTACACTCCAACTAATGAAAAACTGTTTTTT
TRBV28	few	TRBJ2-1	TRBD2	CASRLGLAGYNEQFF	TGTGCCAGCAGATTGGGACTAGCGGGATACAATGAGCAGTTCTTC
TRBV28	few	TRBJ2-4	-	CASSLFGSGAKNIQYF	TGTGCCAGCAGTTTATTCGGGAGTGGGGCCAAAAACATTCAGTACTTC
TRBV2	-	TRBJ2-2	TRBD1	CASRGTGTGELFF	TGTGCCAGCAGGGGGACAGGCACCGGGGAGCTGTTTTTT
TRBV7-2	-	TRBJ2-2	TRBD2	CASSLPGLAGSTGELFF	TGTGCCAGCAGCTTGCCCGGGCTAGCGGGTTCCACCGGGGAGCTGTTTTTT
TRBV28	-	TRBJ1-1	TRBD1	CASSSGQGNTEAFF	TGTGCCAGCAGTTCCGGACAGGGGAACACTGAAGCTTTCTTT
TRBV29-1	-	TRBJ2-7	TRBD1	CSVEWDRGIHEQYF	TGCAGCGTTGAGTGGGACAGGGGAATTCACGAGCAGTACTTC
TRBV7-8	-	TRBJ1-5	TRBD1	CASSLVGTGGNQPQHF	TGTGCCAGCAGCTTAGTTGGGACAGGGGGCAACCAGCCCCAGCATTTT
TRBV28	-	TRBJ1-1	-	CASSPAGVGVEAFF	TGTGCCAGCAGCCCAGCAGGGGTCGGGGTTGAAGCTTTCTTT